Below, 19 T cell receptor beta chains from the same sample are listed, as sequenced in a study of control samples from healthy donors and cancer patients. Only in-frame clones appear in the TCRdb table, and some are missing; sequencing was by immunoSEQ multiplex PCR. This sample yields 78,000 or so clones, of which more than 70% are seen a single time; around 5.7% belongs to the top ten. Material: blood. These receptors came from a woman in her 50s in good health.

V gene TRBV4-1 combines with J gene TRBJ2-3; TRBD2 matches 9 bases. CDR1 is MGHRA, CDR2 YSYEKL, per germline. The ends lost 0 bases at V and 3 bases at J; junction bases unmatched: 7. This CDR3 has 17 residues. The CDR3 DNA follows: TGCGCCAGCAGCCAAGATCTCGCTAGCGGGGTAACAGATACGCAGTATTTT. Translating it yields CASSQDLASGVTDTQYF.

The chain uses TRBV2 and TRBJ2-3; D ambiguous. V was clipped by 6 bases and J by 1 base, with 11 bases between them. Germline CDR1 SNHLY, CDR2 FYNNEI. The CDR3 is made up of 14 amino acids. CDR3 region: CASRDDTRTDTQYF. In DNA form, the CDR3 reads TGTGCCAGCAGGGATGACACCCGCACAGATACGCAGTATTTT.

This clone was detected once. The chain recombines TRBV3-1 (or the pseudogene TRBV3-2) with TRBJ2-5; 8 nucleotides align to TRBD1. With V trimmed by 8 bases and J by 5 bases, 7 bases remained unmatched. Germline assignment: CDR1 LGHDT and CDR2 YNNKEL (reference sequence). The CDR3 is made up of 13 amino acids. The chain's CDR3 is CASANRGWETQYF. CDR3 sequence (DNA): TGTGCCAGCGCTAACAGGGGGTGGGAGACCCAGTACTTC.

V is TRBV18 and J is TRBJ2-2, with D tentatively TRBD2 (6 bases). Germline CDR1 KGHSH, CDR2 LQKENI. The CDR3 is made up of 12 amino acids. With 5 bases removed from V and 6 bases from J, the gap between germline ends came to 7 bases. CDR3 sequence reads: CASSTGAGELFF. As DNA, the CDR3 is TGTGCCAGCTCAACGGGGGCCGGGGAGCTGTTTTTT.

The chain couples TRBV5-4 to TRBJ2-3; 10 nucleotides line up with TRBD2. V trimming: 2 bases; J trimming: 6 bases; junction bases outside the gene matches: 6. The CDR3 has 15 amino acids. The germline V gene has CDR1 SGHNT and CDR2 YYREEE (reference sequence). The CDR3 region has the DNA TGTGCCAGCAGCTTTGGACTAGCGGAGGAGGATACGCAGTATTTT. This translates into CASSFGLAEEDTQYF.

In DNA form, the CDR3 reads TGTGCCAGCAGCTTCGACGGGCTCCTCGCGGATTACGAGCAGTACTTC. It is translated as CASSFDGLLADYEQYF. This chain uses TRBV5-8 with TRBJ2-7; D remains unclear. Looked up from germline, CDR1 is SGHTS and CDR2 is YDEGEE. V was clipped by 2 bases and J by 4 bases, with 19 bases between them. The CDR3 has 16 residues.

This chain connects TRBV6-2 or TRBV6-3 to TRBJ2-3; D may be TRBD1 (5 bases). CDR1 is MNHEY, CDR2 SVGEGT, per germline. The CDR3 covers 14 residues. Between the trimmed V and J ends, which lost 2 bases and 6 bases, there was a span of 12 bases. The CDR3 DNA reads TGTGCCAGCAGTTACATCGGCAGGGCCGATACGCAGTATTTT. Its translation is CASSYIGRADTQYF.

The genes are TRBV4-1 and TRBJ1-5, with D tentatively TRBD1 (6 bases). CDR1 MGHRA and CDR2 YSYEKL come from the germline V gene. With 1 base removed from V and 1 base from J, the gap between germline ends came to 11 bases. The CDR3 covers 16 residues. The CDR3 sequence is CASSQGGGGSNQPQHF. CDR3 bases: TGCGCCAGCAGCCAAGGAGGGGGGGGGAGCAATCAGCCCCAGCATTTT.

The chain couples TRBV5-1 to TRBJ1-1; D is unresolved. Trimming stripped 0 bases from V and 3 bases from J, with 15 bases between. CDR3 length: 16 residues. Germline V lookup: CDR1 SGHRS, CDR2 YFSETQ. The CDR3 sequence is CASSLGVRAMDTEAFF. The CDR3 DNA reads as TGCGCCAGCAGCTTGGGGGTCCGGGCCATGGACACTGAAGCTTTCTTT. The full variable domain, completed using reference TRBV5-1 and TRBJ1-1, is KAGVTQTPRYLIKTRGQQVTLSCSPISGHRSVSWYQQTPGQGLQFLFEYFSETQRNKGNFPGRFSGRQFSNSRSEMNVSTLELGDSALYLCASSLGVRAMDTEAFFGQGTRLTVV.

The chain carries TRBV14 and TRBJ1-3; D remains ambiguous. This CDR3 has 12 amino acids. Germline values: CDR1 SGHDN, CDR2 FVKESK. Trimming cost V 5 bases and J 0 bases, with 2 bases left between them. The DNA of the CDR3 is TGTGCCAGCAGCGGCTCTGGAAACACCATATATTTT. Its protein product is CASSGSGNTIYF.

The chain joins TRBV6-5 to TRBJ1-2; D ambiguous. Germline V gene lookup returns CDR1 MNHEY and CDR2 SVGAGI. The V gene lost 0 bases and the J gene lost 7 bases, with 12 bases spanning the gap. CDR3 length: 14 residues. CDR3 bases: TGTGCCAGCAGTTACTCCCGGGCCCCGAGTGGCTACACCTTC. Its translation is CASSYSRAPSGYTF.

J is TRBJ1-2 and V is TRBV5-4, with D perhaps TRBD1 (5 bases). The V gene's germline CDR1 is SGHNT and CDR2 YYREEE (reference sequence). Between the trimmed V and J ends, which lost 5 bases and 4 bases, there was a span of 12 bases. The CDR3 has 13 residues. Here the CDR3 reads CASRLGGVYGYTF. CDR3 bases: TGTGCCAGCAGACTGGGGGGAGTCTATGGCTACACCTTC. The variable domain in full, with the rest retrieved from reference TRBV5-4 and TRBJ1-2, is ETGVTQSPTHLIKTRGQQVTLRCSSQSGHNTVSWYQQALGQGPQFIFQYYREEENGRGNFPPRFSGLQFPNYSSELNVNALELDDSALYLCASRLGGVYGYTFGSGTRLTVV.

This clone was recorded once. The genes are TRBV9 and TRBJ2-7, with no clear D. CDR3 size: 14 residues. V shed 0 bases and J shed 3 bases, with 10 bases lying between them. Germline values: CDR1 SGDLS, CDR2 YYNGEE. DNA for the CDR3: TGTGCCAGCAGCGTAGCCTCCAGTGGCTACGAGCAGTACTTC. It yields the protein CASSVASSGYEQYF.

The CDR3 is CASSVVGLADYNEQFF. CDR3 sequence (DNA): TGTGCCAGCAGCGTAGTAGGACTAGCGGACTACAATGAGCAGTTCTTC. V and J are TRBV9 and TRBJ2-1; 10 positions match TRBD2. J was trimmed by 3 bases and V by 0 bases; bases with no gene match: 3. Germline loops: CDR1 SGDLS, CDR2 YYNGEE. The CDR3 contains 16 residues.

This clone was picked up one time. The CDR3: CASSLANYGGEQFF. CDR3 bases: TGTGCCAGCAGCTTAGCGAACTACGGAGGTGAGCAGTTCTTC. The gene calls are TRBV7-9 and TRBJ2-1; perhaps TRBD2 as D (5 bases). The CDR3 is made up of 14 amino acids. Looked up from germline, CDR1 is SEHNR and CDR2 is FQNEAQ (reference sequence). Trimming removed 0 bases from V and 9 bases from J, with 12 bases in between. Together with reference TRBV7-9 and TRBJ2-1, the CDR3 gives the full variable domain: DTGVSQNPRHKITKRGQNVTFRCDPISEHNRLYWYRQTLGQGPEFLTYFQNEAQLEKSRLLSDRFSAERPKGSFSTLEIQRTEQGDSAMYLCASSLANYGGEQFFGPGTRLTVL.

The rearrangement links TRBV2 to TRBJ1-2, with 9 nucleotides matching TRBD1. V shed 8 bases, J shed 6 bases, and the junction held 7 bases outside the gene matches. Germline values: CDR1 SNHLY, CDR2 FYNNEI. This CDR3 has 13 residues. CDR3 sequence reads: CASSGTGINGYTF. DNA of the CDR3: TGTGCCAGCTCCGGGACAGGGATTAATGGCTACACCTTC.

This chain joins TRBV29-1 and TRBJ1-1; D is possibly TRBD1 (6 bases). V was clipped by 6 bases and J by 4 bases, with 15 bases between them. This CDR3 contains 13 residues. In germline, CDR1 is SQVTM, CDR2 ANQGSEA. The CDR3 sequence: CSVEQGGGTEAFF. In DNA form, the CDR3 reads TGCAGCGTGGAACAGGGAGGCGGCACTGAAGCTTTCTTT.

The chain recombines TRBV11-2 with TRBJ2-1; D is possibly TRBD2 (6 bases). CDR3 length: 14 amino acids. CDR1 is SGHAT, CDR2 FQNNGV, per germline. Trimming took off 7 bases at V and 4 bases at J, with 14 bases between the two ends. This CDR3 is CASNGYGGYNEQFF. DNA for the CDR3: TGTGCCAGCAACGGATACGGGGGATACAATGAGCAGTTCTTC.

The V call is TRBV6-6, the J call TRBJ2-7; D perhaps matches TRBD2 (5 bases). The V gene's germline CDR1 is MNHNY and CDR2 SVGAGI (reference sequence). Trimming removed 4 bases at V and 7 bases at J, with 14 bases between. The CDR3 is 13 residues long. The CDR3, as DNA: TGTGCCAGCAGTTCCCAAGAGGGCCTGGAGCAGTACTTC. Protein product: CASSSQEGLEQYF.